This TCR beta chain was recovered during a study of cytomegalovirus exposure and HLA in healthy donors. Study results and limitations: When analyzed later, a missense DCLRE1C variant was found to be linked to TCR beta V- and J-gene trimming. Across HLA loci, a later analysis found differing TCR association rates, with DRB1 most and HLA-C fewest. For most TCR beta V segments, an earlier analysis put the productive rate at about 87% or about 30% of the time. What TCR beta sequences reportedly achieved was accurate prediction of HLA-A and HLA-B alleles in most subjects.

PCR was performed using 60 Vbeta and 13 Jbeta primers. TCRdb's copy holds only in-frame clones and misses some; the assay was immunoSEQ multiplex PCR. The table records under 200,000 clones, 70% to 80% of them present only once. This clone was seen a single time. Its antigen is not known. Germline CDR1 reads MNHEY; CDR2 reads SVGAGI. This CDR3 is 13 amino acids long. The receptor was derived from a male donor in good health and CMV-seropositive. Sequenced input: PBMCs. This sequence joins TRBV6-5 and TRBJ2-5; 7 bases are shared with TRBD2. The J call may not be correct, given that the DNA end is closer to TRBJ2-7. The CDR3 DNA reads TGTGCCAGCGGGGGAGGGGCGTCCTACGAGCAGTACTTC. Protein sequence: CASGGGASYEQYF.